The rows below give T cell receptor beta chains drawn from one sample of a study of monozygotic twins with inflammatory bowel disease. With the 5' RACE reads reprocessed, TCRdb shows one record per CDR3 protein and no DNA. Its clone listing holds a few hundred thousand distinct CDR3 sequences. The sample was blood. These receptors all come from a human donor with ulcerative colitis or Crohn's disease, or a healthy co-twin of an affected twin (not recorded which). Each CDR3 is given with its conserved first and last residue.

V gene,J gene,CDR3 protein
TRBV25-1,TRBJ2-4,CASSELRLVGSPKNIQYF
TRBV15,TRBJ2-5,CATSRDRGETQYF
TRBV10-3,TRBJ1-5,CAISGDTGFNQPQHF
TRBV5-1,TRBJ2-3,CASGSGQGTDTQYF
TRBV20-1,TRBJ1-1,CSARVSPYTEAFF
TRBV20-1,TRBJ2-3,CSARSGGHSTDTQYF
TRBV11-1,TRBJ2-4,CASSPRSGDRLIAKNIQYF
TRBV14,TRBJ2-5,CASSQDRKGPQETQYF
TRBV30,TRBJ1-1,CAWSGLSAWDTEAFF
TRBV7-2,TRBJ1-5,CASSLAGFSNQPQHF
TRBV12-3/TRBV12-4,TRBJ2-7,CASSRTSGRALNEQYF
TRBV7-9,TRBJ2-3,CASSSLSTDTQYF
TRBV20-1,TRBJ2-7,CMAHRPLYEQYF
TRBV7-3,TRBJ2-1,CASSILGNEQFF
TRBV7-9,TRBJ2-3,CASTPLRGPTDTQYF
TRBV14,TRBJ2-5,CASAWGQGKQETQYF
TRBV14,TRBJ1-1,CASSRTGALNTEAFF
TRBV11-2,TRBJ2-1,CASSPYPGDEQFF
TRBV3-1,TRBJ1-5,CASSQGRGAPQHF
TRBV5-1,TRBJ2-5,CASSFSWQKETQYF
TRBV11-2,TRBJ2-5,CASSFTGFGGQETQYF
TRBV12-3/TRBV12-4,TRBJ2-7,CASSLMYSYEQYF
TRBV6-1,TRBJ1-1,CATIYRGGNTEAFF
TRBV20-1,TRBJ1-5,CSALPPDQPQHF
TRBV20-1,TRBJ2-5,CSARGTGGRETQYF
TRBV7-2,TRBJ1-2,CASSLEFRTANYGYTF
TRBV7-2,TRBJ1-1,CASSLERGRTEAFF
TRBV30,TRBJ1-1,CAWSVRPRINTEAFF
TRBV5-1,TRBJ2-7,CASRRTIYEQYF
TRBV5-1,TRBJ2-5,CASRVTSGQETQYF
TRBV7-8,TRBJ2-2,CASSYTSGSTGELFF
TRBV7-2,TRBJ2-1,CASIVGRNNEQFF
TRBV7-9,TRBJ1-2,CASSPLPTRNYGYTF
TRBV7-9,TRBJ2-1,CASTGLAGLNEQFF
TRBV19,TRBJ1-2,CASTRGLNYGYTF
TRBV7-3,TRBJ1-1,CASSLRRQLNTEAFF
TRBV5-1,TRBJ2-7,CASRLSYEQYF
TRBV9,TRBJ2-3,CASSARSGGSADTQYF
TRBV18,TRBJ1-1,CASSPMRGAGEAFF
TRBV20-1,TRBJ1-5,CSARGQGFQPQHF
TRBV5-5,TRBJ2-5,CASSSTGAAETQYF
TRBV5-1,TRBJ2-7,CASSFLAGIPSYEQYF